The subject of this entry is one T cell receptor beta chain. Its target antigen remains unknown. Base-call qualities are not available, and no considerably larger clone is one nucleotide away. This specimen comes from a study of cytomegalovirus exposure and HLA in healthy donors (dated by TCRdb to the late 2010s). Study-level background: An earlier analysis of approximately 640 of the donors reported 250 to 300 Gb of sequence data and around 120 million unique TCR beta sequences from roughly 180 million T cells. HLA typing covered class I and class II loci at four-digit resolution. The T cell repertoires of around 730 subjects were profiled by immunosequencing and related to cytomegalovirus serostatus. Because of strong linkage in the cohort, roughly five DR-DQ haplotypes were treated as single units for association and clustering. Among roughly 370 genotyped donors of the cohort, an average of roughly 240,000 unique TCR beta nucleotide sequences were sequenced per donor, 15% to 20% of them non-productive. Genome-wide SNP genotypes for about 55% of the roughly 670 donors were used in a later genetic analysis, which treated that subset as a discovery cohort. All discovery cohort repertoires had been generated using a single sequencing platform. Of the 350 to 400 genotyped donors, approximately 83% fell in the genetic ancestry cluster associated with self-reported Caucasian donors. Donor age, sex, ethnicity and CMV serostatus were compiled together with the repertoire data. An earlier analysis of 500 to 650 of the donors applied high-throughput TCR beta sequencing to assess whether each TCR beta V gene segment acted as functional or pseudogenic. The number of donors typed differed by locus, with roughly 629-640 for A, B, C, DRB1 and DQB1, roughly 520 for DQA1, approximately 570 for DPA1, and some 450 for DPB1. The later analysis used no new phenotypic data to find candidate immune exposures, relying instead on TCR beta sequences and their occurrence across donors. Approximately 310 gigabases of sequencing data and 70 million to 85 million unique TCR sequences were included in an early release covering under 650 HLA-typed donors. A later analysis re-examined previously published TCR beta repertoires from 610 or so donors and added high-resolution HLA genotyping to investigate patterns of TCR occurrence. Along with the roughly 700-subject first cohort, a separate validation cohort of over 90 different subjects was used. To predict cytomegalovirus infection status, the study brought together high-throughput TCR immunosequencing, statistical association of individual TCRs with disease status, and machine learning. The aim of the study was to test whether cataloging public T cell receptors could identify signatures of past pathogen exposure. What the research found in general, with its limitations: Correlated functional status among segregating V segments might reflect linkage disequilibrium, but an unknown experimental factor could not be ruled out. The sequencing pipeline was judged likely to have produced a cluster of highly shared sequence variants as a technical artifact. Some IMGT-functional V segments, including TRBV6-2 and TRBV6-3, could not be told apart with the 87-base-pair reads, so those segments were excluded. The authors suggested that the approach could potentially be generalized to other disease states and immunological phenotypes. In both the original and validation cohorts, the classifier was reported to diagnose cytomegalovirus status with high specificity and sensitivity. For the cohort, immune exposure information was limited to CMV serostatus. A later analysis reported that several top co-occurrence clusters appeared linked to parvovirus B19, influenza, CMV and Epstein-Barr virus. A later genetic analysis reported fewer N-insertions in productive TCRs among donors in an Asian-associated ancestry cluster than the 666-donor mean. Because HLA typing was unavailable for some donors at each locus, only the typed subset was used in association tests. In vitro tests confirmed that a few of the cytomegalovirus-associated TCR beta chains recognize cytomegalovirus antigens. In a later analysis, TCR association rates were found to vary across HLA loci, with the most associated TCRs seen for DRB1 alleles and the fewest for HLA-C alleles. Because counts were too low, roughly 18 rarely observed V segments, including chromosome 9 orphons, were left out of the earlier analysis of roughly 600 of the donors. A later analysis found that HLA-associated TCR beta chains were more clonally expanded and had lower generation probabilities than equally common non-associated chains. When HLA alleles, especially DR and DQ, strongly co-occurred, attributing TCR associations to individual alleles was difficult. In an earlier analysis of some 640 of the donors, most TCR beta V segments were observed in productive rearrangements about 87% or about 30% of the time, broadly matching IMGT annotations. The study gave a list of 150 to 200 TCR beta chains associated with cytomegalovirus. A further reported finding was that TCR beta sequences accurately predicted the HLA-A and HLA-B alleles for most subjects in the first cohort. This cohort had only TCR beta chains sequenced, and the lack of alpha or paired-chain data limited which features could be detected. Most TCR sequences were seen in very few donors, while some public TCRs were found in many individuals. According to a later analysis, most CMV-associated TCR beta chains appeared to be HLA-restricted, and the HLA associations seemed to be driven largely by CMV exposure. A later genetic analysis associated a missense DCLRE1C variant with V-gene and J-gene trimming of TCR beta chains, and an independent cohort replicated the association. Specific HLA alleles were associated with 15,000 to 20,000 TCR beta sequences at a false discovery rate of 0.05 in a later analysis. Sequencing depth was assumed to be roughly uniform across donors in the presence/absence analyses, though that assumption may not hold.

The cohort comprised several hundred healthy bone marrow donors. At the time of sampling, all cohort members were nominally healthy, though unrecorded immune exposures were likely present. The donor tested CMV seronegative and was one of the 352 seronegative cohort members. Every donor gave a peripheral blood sample, and the peripheral blood mononuclear cells from that sample were used for TCR beta sequencing. The Qiagen DNeasy Blood Extraction Kit was used to extract genomic DNA from the blood cell samples. The germline ends are 17 bases apart after V is trimmed by 7 bases and J by 4 bases. The germline V gene yields SGHRS for CDR1 and YFSETQ for CDR2. The CDR3 covers 15 residues, taking in both the cysteine and the phenylalanine. Of all the DNA, just the CDR3 is kept, 45 bases in frame from base 1. The library was built by means of the immunoSEQ multiplex PCR assay. A mixture of 60 forward primers for TCR Vbeta segments and 13 reverse primers for TCR Jbeta segments was used in the multiplex PCR. A multiplex PCR assay on genomic DNA amplified the CDR3 region of rearranged TCR beta genes. On the Illumina HiSeq System, the amplified TCR beta libraries were sequenced as 87-base-pair reads. Per the authors' processing: Across the 640 or so repertoires, a later analysis counted 75 million to 90 million unique TCR beta chains, around 11 million of which were shared by at least two donors. Raw reads were error-corrected and collapsed into unique sequences by a nearest-neighbor algorithm in which closely related sequences were merged to remove PCR and sequencing errors. Alignment of CDR3 sequences to IMGT reference sequences was used to assign V, D and J gene segments. For a sequence to be retained, a match of at least six nucleotides to both a V gene segment and a J gene segment was required. A rearrangement was called productive if the CDR3 had no stop codons and remained in frame with V and J, and every other rearrangement was called non-productive. Following IMGT convention, CDR3 was defined as the stretch from the second conserved V-encoded cysteine to the conserved J-encoded phenylalanine. The earlier analysis of about 610 of the donors excluded any sequence lacking an unambiguous match to a single V gene segment. An earlier analysis of several hundred of the donors called V segments functional above 56.7% productive rearrangements and segregating when the between-donor standard deviation exceeded 5%. A statistical classification framework was developed to diagnose cytomegalovirus status using the catalog of TCR beta chain sequences. V and J gene assignment, in a later analysis, came from comparing TCR nucleotide sequences with IMGT/GENE-DB human TR gene sequences. A later analysis assigned CDR3 sequences and most-parsimonious VDJ recombination scenarios with the TCRdist pipeline. In a later analysis, each TCR beta chain was defined by its CDR3 amino acid sequence together with its V-gene family, and reads without a unique V-gene family were excluded. In a later analysis, fewer than 650 highly shared, low-generation-probability nucleotide sequences were removed to address suspected cross-contamination and a sequencing artifact. In a later analysis, a clonal expansion index for each public chain was calculated from normalized within-repertoire ranks of inferred template counts. A later analysis computed generation probabilities with a VDJ recombination model fitted to out-of-frame rearrangements, and checked the results against IGoR. A later analysis scored TCR-TCR, TCR-HLA and TCR-CMV co-occurrence with hypergeometric tests, applying a repertoire-size bias correction to TCR pairs. In a later analysis, false discovery rates were estimated by permuting HLA or CMV assignments 20 times. In a later analysis, co-occurring TCRs were grouped using DBSCAN, and TCRdist sequence similarity was added for clustering within HLA-allele-positive subsets. Repertoires with fewer than 30,000 or more than 120,000 public chains were left out of co-occurrence clustering, as were four to six repertoires with anomalous nucleotide sharing. Not all clones reach the TCRdb copy of this immuneACCESS table, which keeps in-frame sequences only. Checked studies attribute under half of the gap to unresolved V genes and leave the rest unexplained. The DNA gave D and trimming, while V, J and clone size come from that table. In all, the sample holds fewer than 150,000 clones, and 60% to 80% of those were seen once. The ten largest clones add up to under 5.5% of the sample.

The sequence links TRBV5-1 to TRBJ1-4; TRBD1 is perhaps the D gene, given 5 matching bases. The TCR was taken from a woman between 50 and 59 years old in good health and CMV-seronegative. Sequenced: PBMCs. In nucleotides, the sequence is TGCGCCAGCGAGCTAAGGGGACTTTATAATGAAAAACTGTTTTTT. Its protein is CASELRGLYNEKLFF. When the CDR3 is completed using the reference TRBV5-1 and TRBJ1-4 genes on either side, the full variable domain is KAGVTQTPRYLIKTRGQQVTLSCSPISGHRSVSWYQQTPGQGLQFLFEYFSETQRNKGNFPGRFSGRQFSNSRSEMNVSTLELGDSALYLCASELRGLYNEKLFFGSGTQLSVL.